One and the same sample provided the 18 T cell receptor beta chains below, sequenced in a study of identical twins. TCRdb reprocessed the 5' RACE reads via MiXCR and lists one record per CDR3 protein. The sample shows about 200,000 distinct CDR3 sequences, 5% to 7% of them seen only once. The sample also formed part of further work on T cells expressing NK-cell markers.

The sequencing sample was made of CD8+ T cells sorted from blood. The receptors derive from a woman aged 18-29 years in good health.

This clonotype was detected a few times. This chain joins TRBV7-9 and TRBJ1-5; D call uncertain. The CDR3 loop spans 14 amino acids. Trimming cost V 4 bases and J 4 bases, with 11 bases left between them. The germline V gene encodes CDR1 SEHNR and CDR2 FQNEAQ (reference sequence). In DNA form, the CDR3 reads TGTGCCAGCAGCTCCCCTGAAGGGAATCAGCCCCAGCATTTT. This codes for CASSSPEGNQPQHF.

Note on this clonotype: Relative to the germline gene, one junction end is altered; a read error may explain this. The chain employs TRBV5-6 and TRBJ2-2; no clear D. Germline CDR1 and CDR2: SGHDT and YYEEEE. The CDR3 contains 14 residues. The CDR3 region is CDSSLSGEGGELFF. CDR3 nucleotide sequence: TGTGACAGCAGCTTGAGTGGGGAAGGCGGGGAGCTGTTTTTT.

The chain joins TRBV3-1 to TRBJ1-6, with D possibly being TRBD1 (5 bases). The germline CDR1 and CDR2 sequences are LGHDT and YNNKEL (reference sequence). V lost 1 base and J lost 5, with 18 bases in between. This CDR3 has 18 amino acids. CDR3 sequence: CASSQGRMRQFNNSPLHF. In DNA form, the CDR3 reads TGTGCCAGCAGCCAAGGTCGGATGAGACAGTTCAATAATTCACCCCTCCACTTT. Full variable domain (outside the CDR3, taken from reference TRBV3-1 and TRBJ1-6): DTAVSQTPKYLVTQMGNDKSIKCEQNLGHDTMYWYKQDSKKFLKIMFSYNNKELIINETVPNRFSPKSPDKAHLNLHINSLELGDSAVYFCASSQGRMRQFNNSPLHFGNGTRLTVT.

This clonotype has at least ten counts. V and J are TRBV7-9 and TRBJ2-7; the D gene could be TRBD1 or TRBD2 (5 bases each). Trimming stripped 5 bases from V and 3 bases from J, with 14 bases between. The germline gives CDR1 SEHNR, CDR2 FQNEAQ (reference sequence). CDR3 length equals 14 residues. In nucleotides, the CDR3 is TGTGCCAGCAGCCCCAGCCGGGGCTTCTACGAGCAGTACTTC. As protein: CASSPSRGFYEQYF. The whole variable domain, remainder taken from reference TRBV7-9 and TRBJ2-7, is DTGVSQNPRHKITKRGQNVTFRCDPISEHNRLYWYRQTLGQGPEFLTYFQNEAQLEKSRLLSDRFSAERPKGSFSTLEIQRTEQGDSAMYLCASSPSRGFYEQYFGPGTRLTVT.

This clonotype has just a few counts. The gene calls are TRBV6-1 and TRBJ2-3, with D possibly called TRBD1 or TRBD2 (5 bases each). The CDR3 length is 16 residues. Trimming pared 6 bases from V and 1 base from J, leaving 17 bases between. Germline CDR1 is MNHNS and CDR2 is SASEGT. The CDR3, as DNA: TGTGCCAGCAGCGGGGCGATGGGTAGGGGCACAGATACGCAGTATTTT. It codes for CASSGAMGRGTDTQYF.

This clonotype has more than one count but fewer than ten. This sequence joins TRBV11-2 and TRBJ2-3; the D is unclear. This CDR3 comprises 16 residues. Germline CDR1 is SGHAT and CDR2 is FQNNGV. V dropped 3 bases and J dropped 2 bases, with 15 bases sitting between them. Here the CDR3 DNA reads TGTGCCAGCAGCTTCCGCGGACGTAGTAACACAGATACGCAGTATTTT. This sequence encodes CASSFRGRSNTDTQYF. Variable domain in full (rest from reference TRBV11-2 and TRBJ2-3): EAGVAQSPRYKIIEKRQSVAFWCNPISGHATLYWYQQILGQGPKLLIQFQNNGVVDDSQLPKDRFSAERLKGVDSTLKIQPAKLEDSAVYLCASSFRGRSNTDTQYFGPGTRLTVL.

This clonotype was observed many times. V usage is TRBV4-2 and J usage is TRBJ2-1, with 7 positions matching TRBD2. Unmatched junction bases numbered 7, after V lost 4 bases and J lost 7 bases. The CDR3 contains 14 residues. The germline V gene has CDR1 LGHNA and CDR2 YNFKEQ. The DNA for the CDR3 is TGTGCCAGCAGCCCTCCTCTGGGAGGGAATGAGCAGTTCTTC. Its translation: CASSPPLGGNEQFF.

The chain links TRBV6-5 to TRBJ2-2; 7 bases are a match to TRBD1. CDR1 MNHEY and CDR2 SVGAGI come from the germline V gene. This CDR3 comprises 14 residues. Unmatched junction bases numbered 4, after V lost 2 bases and J lost 7 bases. The DNA for the CDR3 is TGTGCCAGCAGTTACATCAGGGGGAGCGGGGAGCTGTTTTTT. This sequence encodes CASSYIRGSGELFF.

This clonotype was seen only a few times. The CDR3 nucleotides read TGTGCCAGCAGCCAAGGGGCGAGGTATGGCTACACCTTC. This sequence encodes CASSQGARYGYTF. The chain employs TRBV3-1 and TRBJ1-2; no definite D call. Trimming pared 1 base from V and 5 bases from J, leaving 8 bases between. CDR3 length equals 13 residues. Germline loops: CDR1 LGHDT, CDR2 YNNKEL (reference sequence).

This clonotype appeared many times. V usage is TRBV3-1 and J usage is TRBJ2-7; TRBD2 matches 10 bases. This CDR3 is 15 amino acids long. Germline V CDR1 and CDR2: LGHDT, YNNKEL (reference sequence). V lost 0 bases and J lost 4; bases outside the gene matches: 3. The CDR3 bases are TGTGCCAGCAGCCAAGATCAGGGACTAGCGTACGAGCAGTACTTC. Translating gives CASSQDQGLAYEQYF.

This clonotype came up many times. The chain recombines TRBV7-9 with TRBJ1-1, with unresolved D. This CDR3 comprises 12 residues. The V and J ends lost 9 bases and 0 bases respectively, with 8 bases between them. Germline V gives CDR1 SEHNR, CDR2 FQNEAQ (reference sequence). In nucleotides, the CDR3 is TGTGCCAGTTCTTCAATGAACACTGAAGCTTTCTTT. Protein product: CASSSMNTEAFF.

The table lists this clonotype with a few counts. The rearrangement joins TRBV29-1 to TRBJ2-7; 8 bases align to TRBD2. Germline trimming cut 6 bases from V and 3 bases from J; bases unmatched to any gene: 7. The germline gives CDR1 SQVTM, CDR2 ANQGSEA. The CDR3 runs to 13 residues. Here the CDR3 reads CSVELADSYEQYF. In DNA form, the CDR3 reads TGCAGCGTCGAACTAGCGGACAGCTACGAGCAGTACTTC.

The sample holds a few counts of this clonotype. The chain carries TRBV9 and TRBJ2-1; D is unclear. The germline CDR1 and CDR2 sequences are SGDLS and YYNGEE. The CDR3 runs to 15 residues. Between the trimmed V and J ends, which lost 4 bases and 0 bases, there was a span of 11 bases. The CDR3 loop reads CASSPGPSSYNEQFF. CDR3 coding DNA: TGTGCCAGCAGCCCTGGGCCGAGCTCCTACAATGAGCAGTTCTTC.

This clonotype was seen ten or more times. One end of the junction is discordant with germline, which a read error may explain. In DNA form, the CDR3 reads TGCAGTGCAAGAGACACCGGGGAGCTGTTTTTT. Its translation: CSARDTGELFF. The genes are TRBV20-1 and TRBJ2-2; D is unresolved. The length of the CDR3 is 11 residues. The germline CDR1 and CDR2 sequences are DFQATT and SNEGSKA (reference sequence).

This clonotype was seen a few times. The genes are TRBV6-2 or TRBV6-3 and TRBJ2-5; D not resolved. Trimming removed 8 bases from V and 5 bases from J, with 9 bases in between. CDR1 MNHEY and CDR2 SVGEGT come from the germline V gene. The CDR3 is 11 amino acids. This CDR3 reads CASGPWETQYF. In DNA, the CDR3 is TGTGCCAGCGGGCCGTGGGAGACCCAGTACTTC.

This chain joins TRBV25-1 and TRBJ2-5, with D possibly TRBD1 on 6 matching bases. This CDR3 region has 13 residues. V lost 3 bases, J lost 4 bases, and 9 bases lay in between. Germline assignment: CDR1 MGHDK and CDR2 SYGVNS. CDR3 loop: CASSDQGLETQYF. The CDR3 nucleotides read TGTGCCAGCAGTGATCAGGGGCTAGAGACCCAGTACTTC.

This clonotype was observed many times. The rearrangement links TRBV9 to TRBJ2-1; D is uncertain. The germline V gene has CDR1 SGDLS and CDR2 YYNGEE. CDR3 length: 13 residues. Trimming left V 3 bases short and J 7 bases short, with 11 bases between. The CDR3 sequence: CASSGAARNEQFF. Written as DNA, the CDR3 is TGTGCCAGCAGCGGGGCTGCGAGAAATGAGCAGTTCTTC.

This clonotype has only a few counts. This sequence joins TRBV30 and TRBJ2-1, with a weak D call TRBD2 (5 bases). The ends were cut back, 1 base at V and 7 bases at J, with 14 bases in the middle. The CDR3 consists of 14 residues. Germline assignment: CDR1 GTSNPN and CDR2 SVGIG (reference sequence). CDR3 DNA sequence: TGTGCCTGGAGTGGTATGGGAGAGGGAAATGAGCAGTTCTTC. Protein sequence: CAWSGMGEGNEQFF.